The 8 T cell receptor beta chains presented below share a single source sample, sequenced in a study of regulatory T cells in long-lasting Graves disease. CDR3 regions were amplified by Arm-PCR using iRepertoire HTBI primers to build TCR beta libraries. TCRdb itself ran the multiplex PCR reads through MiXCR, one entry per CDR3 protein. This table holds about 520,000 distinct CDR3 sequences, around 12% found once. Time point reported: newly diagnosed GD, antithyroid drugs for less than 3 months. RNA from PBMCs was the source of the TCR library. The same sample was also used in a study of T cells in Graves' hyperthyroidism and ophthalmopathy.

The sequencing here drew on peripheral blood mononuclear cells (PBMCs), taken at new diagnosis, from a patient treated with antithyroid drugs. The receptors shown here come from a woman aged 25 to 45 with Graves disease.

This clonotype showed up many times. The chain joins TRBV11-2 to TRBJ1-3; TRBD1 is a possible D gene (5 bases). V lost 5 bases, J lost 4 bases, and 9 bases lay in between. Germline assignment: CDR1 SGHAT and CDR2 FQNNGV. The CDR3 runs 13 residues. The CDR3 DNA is TGTGCCAGCAGCCCGGGACGAGGAAACACCATATATTTT. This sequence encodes CASSPGRGNTIYF.

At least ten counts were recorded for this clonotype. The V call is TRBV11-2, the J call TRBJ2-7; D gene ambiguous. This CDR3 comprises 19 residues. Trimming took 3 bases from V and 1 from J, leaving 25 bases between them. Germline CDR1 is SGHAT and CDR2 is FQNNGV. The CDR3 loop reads CASSLGSSLGNVGSYEQYF. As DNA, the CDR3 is TGTGCCAGCAGCTTGGGCAGCAGCTTGGGAAATGTGGGATCCTACGAGCAGTACTTC.

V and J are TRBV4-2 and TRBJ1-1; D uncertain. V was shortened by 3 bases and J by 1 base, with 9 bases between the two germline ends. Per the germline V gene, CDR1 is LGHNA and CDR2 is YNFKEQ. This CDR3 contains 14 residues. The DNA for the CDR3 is TGTGCCAGCAGCCATCTCACGGAGAACACTGAAGCTTTCTTT. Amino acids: CASSHLTENTEAFF.

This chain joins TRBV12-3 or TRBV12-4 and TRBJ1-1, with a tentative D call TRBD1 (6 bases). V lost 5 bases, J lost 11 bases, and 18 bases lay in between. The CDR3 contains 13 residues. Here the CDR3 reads CASSPGGGTRAFF. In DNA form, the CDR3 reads TGTGCCAGCAGTCCGGGAGGGGGGACGCGGGCTTTCTTT.

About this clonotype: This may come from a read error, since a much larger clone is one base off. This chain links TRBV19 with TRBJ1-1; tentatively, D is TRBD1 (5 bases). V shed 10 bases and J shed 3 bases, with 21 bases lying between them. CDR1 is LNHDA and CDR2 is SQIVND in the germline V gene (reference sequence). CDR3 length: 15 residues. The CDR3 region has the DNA TGTGCCATTATGGCAATAGGGACCCCAGACACTGAAGCTTTCTTT. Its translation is CAIMAIGTPDTEAFF.

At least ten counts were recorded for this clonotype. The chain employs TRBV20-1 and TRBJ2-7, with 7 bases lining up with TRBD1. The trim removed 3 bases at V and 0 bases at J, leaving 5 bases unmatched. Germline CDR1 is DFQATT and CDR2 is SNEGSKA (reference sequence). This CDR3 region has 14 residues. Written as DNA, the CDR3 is TGCAGTGCTAGGTCGACAGGGAACTCCTACGAGCAGTACTTC. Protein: CSARSTGNSYEQYF.

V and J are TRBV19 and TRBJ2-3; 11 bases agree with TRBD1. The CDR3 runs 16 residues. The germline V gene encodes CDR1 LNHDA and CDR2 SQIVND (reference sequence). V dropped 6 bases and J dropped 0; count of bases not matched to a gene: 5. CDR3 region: CASRTRDRGSTDTQYF. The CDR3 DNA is TGTGCCAGTAGAACCCGGGACAGGGGGAGCACAGATACGCAGTATTTT.

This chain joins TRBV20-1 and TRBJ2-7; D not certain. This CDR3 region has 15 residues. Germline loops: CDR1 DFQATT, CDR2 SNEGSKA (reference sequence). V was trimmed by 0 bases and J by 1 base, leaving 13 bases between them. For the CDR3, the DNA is TGCAGTGCTAGAGACCCCGGCAGAGATTCCTACGAGCAGTACTTC. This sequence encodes CSARDPGRDSYEQYF.